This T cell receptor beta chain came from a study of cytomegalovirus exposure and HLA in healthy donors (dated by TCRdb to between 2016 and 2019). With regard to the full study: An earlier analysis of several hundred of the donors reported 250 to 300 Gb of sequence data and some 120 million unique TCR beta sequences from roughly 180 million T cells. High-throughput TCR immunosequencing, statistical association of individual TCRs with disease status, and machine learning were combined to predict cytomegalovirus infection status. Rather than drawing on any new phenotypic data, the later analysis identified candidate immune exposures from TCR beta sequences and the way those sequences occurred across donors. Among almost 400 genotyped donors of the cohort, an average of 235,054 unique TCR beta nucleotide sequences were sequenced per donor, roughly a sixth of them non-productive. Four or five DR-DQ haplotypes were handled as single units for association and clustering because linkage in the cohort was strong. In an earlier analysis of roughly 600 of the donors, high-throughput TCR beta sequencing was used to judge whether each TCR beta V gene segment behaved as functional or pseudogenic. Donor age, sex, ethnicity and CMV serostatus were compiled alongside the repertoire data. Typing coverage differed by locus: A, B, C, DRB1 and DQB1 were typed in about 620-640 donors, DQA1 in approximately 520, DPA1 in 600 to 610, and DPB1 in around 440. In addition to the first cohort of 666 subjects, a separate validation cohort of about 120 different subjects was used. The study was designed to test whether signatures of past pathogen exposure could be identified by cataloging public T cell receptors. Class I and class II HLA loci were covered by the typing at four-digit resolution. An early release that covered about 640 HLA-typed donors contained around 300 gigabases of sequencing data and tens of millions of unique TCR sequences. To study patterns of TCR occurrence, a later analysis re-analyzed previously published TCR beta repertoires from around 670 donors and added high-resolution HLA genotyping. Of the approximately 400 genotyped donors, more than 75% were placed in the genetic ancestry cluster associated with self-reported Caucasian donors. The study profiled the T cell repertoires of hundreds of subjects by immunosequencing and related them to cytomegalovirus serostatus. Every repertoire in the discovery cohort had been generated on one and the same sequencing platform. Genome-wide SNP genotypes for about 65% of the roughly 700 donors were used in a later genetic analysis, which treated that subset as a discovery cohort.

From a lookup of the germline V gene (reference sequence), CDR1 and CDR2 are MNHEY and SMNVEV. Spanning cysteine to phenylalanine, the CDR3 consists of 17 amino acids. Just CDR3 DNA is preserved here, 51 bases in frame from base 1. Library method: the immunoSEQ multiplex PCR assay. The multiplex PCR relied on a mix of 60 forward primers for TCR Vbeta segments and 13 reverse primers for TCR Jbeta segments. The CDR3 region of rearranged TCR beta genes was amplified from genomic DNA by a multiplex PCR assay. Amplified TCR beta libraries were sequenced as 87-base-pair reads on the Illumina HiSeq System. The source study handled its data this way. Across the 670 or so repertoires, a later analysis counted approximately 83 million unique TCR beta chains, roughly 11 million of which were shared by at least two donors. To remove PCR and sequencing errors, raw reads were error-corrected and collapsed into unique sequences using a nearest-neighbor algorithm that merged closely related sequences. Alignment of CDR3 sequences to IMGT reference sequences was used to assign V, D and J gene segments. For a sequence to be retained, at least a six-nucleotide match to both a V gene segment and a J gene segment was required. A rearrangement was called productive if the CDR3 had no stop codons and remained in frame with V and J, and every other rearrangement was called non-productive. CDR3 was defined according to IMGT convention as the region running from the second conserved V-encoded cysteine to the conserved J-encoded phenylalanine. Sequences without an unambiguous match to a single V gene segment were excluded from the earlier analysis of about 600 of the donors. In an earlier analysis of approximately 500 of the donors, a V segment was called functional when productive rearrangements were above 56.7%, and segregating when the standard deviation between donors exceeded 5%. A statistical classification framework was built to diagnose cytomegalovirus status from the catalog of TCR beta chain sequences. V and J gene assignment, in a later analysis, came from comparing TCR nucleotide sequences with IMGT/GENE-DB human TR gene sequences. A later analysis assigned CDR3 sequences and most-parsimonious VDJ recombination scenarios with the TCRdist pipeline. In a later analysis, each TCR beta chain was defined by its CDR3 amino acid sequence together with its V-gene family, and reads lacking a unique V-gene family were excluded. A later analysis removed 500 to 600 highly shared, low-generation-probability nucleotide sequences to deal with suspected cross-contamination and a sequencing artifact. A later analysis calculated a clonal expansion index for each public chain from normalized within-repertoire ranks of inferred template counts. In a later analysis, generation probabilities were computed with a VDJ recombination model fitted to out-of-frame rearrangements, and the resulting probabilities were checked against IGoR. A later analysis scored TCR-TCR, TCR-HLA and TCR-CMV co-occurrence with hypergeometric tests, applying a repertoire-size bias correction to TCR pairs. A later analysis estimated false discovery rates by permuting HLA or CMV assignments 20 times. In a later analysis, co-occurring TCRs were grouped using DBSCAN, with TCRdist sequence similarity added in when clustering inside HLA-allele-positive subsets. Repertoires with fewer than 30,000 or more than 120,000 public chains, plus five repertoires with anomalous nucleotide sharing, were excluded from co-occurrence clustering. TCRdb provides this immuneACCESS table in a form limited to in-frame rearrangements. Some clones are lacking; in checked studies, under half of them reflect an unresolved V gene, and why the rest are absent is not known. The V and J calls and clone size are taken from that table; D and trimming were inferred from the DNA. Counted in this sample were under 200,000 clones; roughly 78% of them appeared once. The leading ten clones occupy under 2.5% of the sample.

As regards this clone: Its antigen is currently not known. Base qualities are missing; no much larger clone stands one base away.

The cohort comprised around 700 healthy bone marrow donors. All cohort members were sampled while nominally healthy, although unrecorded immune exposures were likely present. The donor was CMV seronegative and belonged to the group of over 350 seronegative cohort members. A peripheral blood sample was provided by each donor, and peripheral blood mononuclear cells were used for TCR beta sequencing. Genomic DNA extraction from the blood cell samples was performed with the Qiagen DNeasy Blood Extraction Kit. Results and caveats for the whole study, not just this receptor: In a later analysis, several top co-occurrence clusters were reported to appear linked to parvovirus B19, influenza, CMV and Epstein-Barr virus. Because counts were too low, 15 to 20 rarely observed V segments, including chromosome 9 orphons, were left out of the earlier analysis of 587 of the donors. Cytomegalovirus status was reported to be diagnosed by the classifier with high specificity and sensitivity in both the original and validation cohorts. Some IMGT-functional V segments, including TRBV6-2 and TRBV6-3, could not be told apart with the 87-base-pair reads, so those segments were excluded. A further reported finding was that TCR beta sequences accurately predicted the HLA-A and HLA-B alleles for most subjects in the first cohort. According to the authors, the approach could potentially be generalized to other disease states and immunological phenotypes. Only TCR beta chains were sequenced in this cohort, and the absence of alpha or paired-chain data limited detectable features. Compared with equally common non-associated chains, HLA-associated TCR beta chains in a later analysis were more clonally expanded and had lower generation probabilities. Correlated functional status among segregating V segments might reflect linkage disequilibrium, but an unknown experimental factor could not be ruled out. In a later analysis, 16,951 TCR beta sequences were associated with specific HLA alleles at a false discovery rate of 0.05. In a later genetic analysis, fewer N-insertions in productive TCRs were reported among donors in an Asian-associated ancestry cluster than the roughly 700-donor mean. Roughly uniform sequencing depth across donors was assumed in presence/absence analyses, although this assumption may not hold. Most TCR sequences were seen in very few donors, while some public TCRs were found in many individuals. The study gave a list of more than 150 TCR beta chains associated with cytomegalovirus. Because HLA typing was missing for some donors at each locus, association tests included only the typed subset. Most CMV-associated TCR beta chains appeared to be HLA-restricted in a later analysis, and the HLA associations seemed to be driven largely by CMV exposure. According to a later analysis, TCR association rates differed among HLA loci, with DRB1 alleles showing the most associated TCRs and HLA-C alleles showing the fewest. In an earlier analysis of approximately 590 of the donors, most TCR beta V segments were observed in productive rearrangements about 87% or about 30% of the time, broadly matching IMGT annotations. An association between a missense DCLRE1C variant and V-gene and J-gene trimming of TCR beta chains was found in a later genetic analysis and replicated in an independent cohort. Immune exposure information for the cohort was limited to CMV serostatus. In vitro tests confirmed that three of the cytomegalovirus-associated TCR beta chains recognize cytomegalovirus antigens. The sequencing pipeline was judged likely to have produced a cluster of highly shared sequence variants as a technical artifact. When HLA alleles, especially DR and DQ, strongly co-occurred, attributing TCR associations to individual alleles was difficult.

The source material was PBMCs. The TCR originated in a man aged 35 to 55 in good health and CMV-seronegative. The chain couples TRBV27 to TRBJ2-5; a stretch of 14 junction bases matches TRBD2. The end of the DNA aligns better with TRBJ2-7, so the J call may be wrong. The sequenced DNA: TGTGCCAGCAGTTTACCCCCGGGGACTAGCGGGAGATACGAGCAGTACTTC. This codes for CASSLPPGTSGRYEQYF.